This T cell receptor (beta chain) was captured by sequencing in a study of CD8+ T cells in alopecia areata listed by TCRdb under 2018. Background for the entire study: Treated patients were enrolled in an open-label pilot trial of oral tofacitinib, 5 to 10 mg twice daily, for moderate-to-severe alopecia areata. Tofacitinib was given for 6 to 18 months, followed by 6 months of follow-up off drug to assess delayed response and recurrence. Biopsies were taken from tofacitinib-treated patients at baseline and again at 4 and 24 weeks into treatment, and several of those patients also had a later scalp biopsy. Scalp clonality was compared among normal scalp (n=4), patchy alopecia areata scalp (n=8), and alopecia totalis/universalis scalp (n=8). Scalp tissue and sorted CD4+ and CD8+ peripheral blood T cells from patchy and totalis/universalis alopecia areata patients and from healthy controls were covered by human TCRbeta sequencing. Amplification of TCRbeta CDR3 regions was done by immunoSEQ multiplex PCR using 35 Vbeta forward primers and 13 Jbeta reverse primers. RNA was extracted with the PAXgene miRNA kit for fixed scalp, the miRNeasy kit for PBMCs, and the RNeasy kit for mouse skin. High-throughput TCRbeta sequencing was used to examine T cell clonal expansion in alopecia areata in both the C3H/HeJ mouse model and human patients. The research as a whole found: Shared TCR sequences between patients were less evident than in mice, which may be partly attributable to HLA diversity in the patient population. Unlike mouse skin, which is dominated by gammadelta T cells, normal human skin has resident alphabeta T cells that are also sequenced, and this complicates analysis of the scalp TCR repertoire. Lesional scalp, especially in alopecia totalis/universalis, showed higher clonality and more expanded CD8+ clones than normal scalp, suggesting antigenic drive.

Libraries were prepared through the immunoSEQ multiplex PCR assay. RNA was extracted from all samples and reverse transcribed into cDNA as template for TCR sequencing. SuperScript III was used to make first-strand cDNA, primed with a 2:1 mix of oligo-dT and random hexamers. A synthetic immune receptor repertoire was used to gauge amplification bias, and whatever bias remained was removed computationally. On the study's bioinformatics: After raw reads were preprocessed to remove errors, the CDR3 was defined following IMGT conventions as running from the conserved cysteine to phenylalanine. Clonality was calculated as 1 minus Shannon entropy normalized by log2 of the number of productive unique TCRs. Whether scalp clones were CD4 or CD8 was inferred by matching scalp TCRbeta sequences against CD4 and CD8 repertoires sorted from blood. Here the immuneACCESS table is served through TCRdb, limited to in-frame sequences with V and J called. Missing clones are a known gap in these copies; in checked studies unresolved V genes cover under half, and the rest lacks a known reason. Clone size and V and J calls were adopted from that table, with D and trimming inferred from the DNA. This sample comprises about 180,000 clones, about 72% of them detected only once. Clones ranked in the top ten supply roughly an eighth of the sample.

Remarks on this clone: Its antigen is still unknown. The sample holds no much larger clone one base away, and base qualities are not on file.

The CDR3 measures 14 amino acids from cysteine to phenylalanine. Only the CDR3 portion is preserved as DNA: 42 bases, with reading frame beginning at the first base. V loses 0 bases, J loses 0 bases, and the germline ends lie 6 bases apart. The germline V gene specifies MNHEY as CDR1 and SVGAGI as CDR2. Sample time point, as interpreted from the label and publication: baseline before oral tofacitinib. Peripheral blood and lesional scalp punch biopsies were obtained from patients with alopecia areata. PBMCs were isolated by density centrifugation and stained for CD3, CD4 and CD8, after which CD4+ and CD8+ T cells were sorted on a FACSAria.

The chain is encoded by TRBV6-5 joined to TRBJ2-7; the D gene is unclear. The specimen was CD8+ T cells sorted from blood, collected at week 0. This receptor was identified in a human donor with alopecia areata. The nucleotides read TGTGCCAGCAGTTACTCGGGAAGCTCCTACGAGCAGTACTTC. Its protein reads: CASSYSGSSYEQYF.